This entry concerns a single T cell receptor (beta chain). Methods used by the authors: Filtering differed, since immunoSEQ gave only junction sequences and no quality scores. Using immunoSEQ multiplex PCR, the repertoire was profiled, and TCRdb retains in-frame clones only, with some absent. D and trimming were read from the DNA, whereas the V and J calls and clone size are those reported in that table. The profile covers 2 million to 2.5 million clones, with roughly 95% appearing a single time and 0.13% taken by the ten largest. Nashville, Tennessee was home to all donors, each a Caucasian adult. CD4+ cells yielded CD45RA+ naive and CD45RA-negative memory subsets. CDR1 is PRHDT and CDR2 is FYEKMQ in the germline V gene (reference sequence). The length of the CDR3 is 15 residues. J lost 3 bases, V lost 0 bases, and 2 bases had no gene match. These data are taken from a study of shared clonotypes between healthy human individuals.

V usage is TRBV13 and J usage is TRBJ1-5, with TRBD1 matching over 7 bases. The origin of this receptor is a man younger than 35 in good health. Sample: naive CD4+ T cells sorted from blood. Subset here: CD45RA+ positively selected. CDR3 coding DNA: TGTGCCAGCAGCTTAGGGACAGGGTACAATCAGCCCCAGCATTTT. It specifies CASSLGTGYNQPQHF.